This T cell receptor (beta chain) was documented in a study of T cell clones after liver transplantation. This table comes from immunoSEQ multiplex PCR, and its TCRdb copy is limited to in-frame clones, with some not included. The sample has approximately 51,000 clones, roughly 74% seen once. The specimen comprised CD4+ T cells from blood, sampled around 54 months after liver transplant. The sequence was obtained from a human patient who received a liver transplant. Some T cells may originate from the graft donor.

For the CDR3, the DNA is TGTGCCAGCAGCCCCAGTTACTATGGCTACACCTTC. It translates to CASSPSYYGYTF. The rearrangement joins TRBV5-6 to TRBJ1-2; D is undetermined. The CDR3 sequence is 12 residues long. CDR1 is SGHDT and CDR2 is YYEEEE in the germline V gene. V was pared by 4 bases and J by 3 bases, with 7 bases between.